This T cell receptor beta chain was profiled in a study of CD8 T cells in Susac syndrome. Sequencing of TCR beta, carried out with a high-throughput approach, was applied to CD8+ and CD4+ T cells from the blood. Both CD4+ and CD8+ T cells were negatively isolated, and TEMRA cells underwent FACS enrichment. RNA amounts of about 0.45 to 1 ug underwent reverse transcription with random hexamers. Coverage of TCR beta CDR3 amplification by immunoSEQ multiplex PCR extended to 54 Vbeta and 13 Jbeta. TCRdb re-analysed the immunoSEQ multiplex PCR reads in MiXCR, keeping a single row per CDR3 protein. The table has 250,000 to 300,000 distinct CDR3 sequences, around 85% seen once; the top ten hold around 0.2%. The study's findings and limits: The study's TCR sequencing and HLA analysis covered a relatively small number of individuals, and the study acknowledged this.

The germline gives CDR1 SQVTM, CDR2 ANQGSEA. V shed 0 bases and J 4 bases; nucleotides not matched to a gene: 7. This CDR3 has 16 residues. Remarks on this clonotype: Antigen specificity is unknown.

Source material: CD8+ T cells from PBMCs. The J gene is TRBJ2-1, the V gene TRBV29-1, with 9 bases matching TRBD1. The clonotype comes from a human donor with multiple sclerosis. CDR3 sequence reads: CSVEEQQGAGYNEQFF. In DNA form, the CDR3 reads TGCAGCGTTGAAGAGCAACAGGGGGCAGGGTACAATGAGCAGTTCTTC.